These 9 T cell receptor beta chains were all obtained from the same sample, sequenced in a study of early T cells in non-severe SARS-CoV-2 infection. MiXCR, applied by TCRdb to the 5' RACE reads, yields one record per CDR3 protein. Of approximately 22,000 distinct CDR3 sequences listed, approximately 4.3% are singletons. What was sequenced was whole blood. These receptors all come from an adult who was a healthcare worker with PCR-confirmed SARS-CoV-2 infection or an uninfected control (not recorded which).

This clonotype was observed at least ten times. The chain couples TRBV7-2 to TRBJ2-7, with D possibly matching TRBD2 (6 bases). Germline V gives CDR1 SGHTA, CDR2 FQGNSA. The CDR3 loop spans 15 amino acids. The V end lost 5 bases, the J end lost 1 base, and 15 bases lay between the germline ends. In DNA form, the CDR3 reads TGTGCCAGCAGCCTGTGGGACGGGACTTCCTACGAGCAGTACTTC. It encodes CASSLWDGTSYEQYF.

This clonotype occurred many times. The genes are TRBV12-3 or TRBV12-4 and TRBJ1-2, with D unresolved. The CDR3 length is 13 residues. V dropped 1 base and J dropped 7 bases, with 10 bases sitting between them. The CDR3 region is CASSLEVRRGYTF. CDR3 bases: TGTGCCAGCAGTTTAGAGGTCCGGCGTGGCTACACCTTC.

This clonotype was seen a few times. CDR3 loop: CASILGSGPYEQYF. Written as DNA, the CDR3 is TGTGCCAGCATCCTTGGGTCGGGGCCCTACGAGCAGTACTTC. The J gene is TRBJ2-7, the V gene TRBV7-8, with D perhaps assigned TRBD1 or TRBD2 (5 bases each). CDR3 length equals 14 residues. Germline V lookup: CDR1 SGHVS, CDR2 FQNEAQ. Trimming cost V 7 bases and J 2 bases, with 15 bases left between them.

This sequence joins TRBV7-6 and TRBJ2-3, with a possible D match to TRBD2 (6 bases). Germline V gene lookup returns CDR1 SGHVS and CDR2 FNYEAQ. The V end was cut by 0 bases, the J end by 1 base, with 8 bases between. The length of the CDR3 is 15 residues. The CDR3 here is CASSLAWGGTDTQYF. In DNA, the CDR3 is TGTGCCAGCAGCTTAGCTTGGGGGGGCACAGATACGCAGTATTTT.

The chain is built from TRBV5-4 and TRBJ2-1, with a tentative D call TRBD2 (6 bases). The V and J ends lost 4 bases and 7 bases respectively, with 18 bases between them. Per the germline V gene, CDR1 is SGHNT and CDR2 is YYREEE (reference sequence). The CDR3 has 15 amino acids. CDR3 DNA: TGTGCCAGCAGCCTGCGGGGACCGTTAAGGAATGAGCAGTTCTTC. Translating it yields CASSLRGPLRNEQFF.

This clonotype appeared many times. The chain recombines TRBV4-3 with TRBJ1-5, with 9 bases fitting TRBD1. V trimming: 0 bases; J trimming: 6 bases; junction bases outside the gene matches: 6. Germline CDR1 and CDR2: LGHNA and YSLEER. This CDR3 is 16 amino acids long. CDR3 residues: CASSQDSGTGIQPQHF. The CDR3 DNA reads as TGCGCCAGCAGCCAAGATTCCGGGACAGGGATTCAGCCCCAGCATTTT.

In its sample, this clonotype was seen many times. The genes are TRBV6-1 and TRBJ1-1; perhaps TRBD1 as D (6 bases). Trimming removed 6 bases at V and 7 bases at J, with 21 bases between. This CDR3 contains 15 residues. The germline gives CDR1 MNHNS, CDR2 SASEGT. The CDR3 nucleotides are TGTGCCAGCAGACCACTTCAAGGGGGAAAAGATGAAGCTTTCTTT. Its protein is CASRPLQGGKDEAFF.

This clonotype has at least ten counts. The V and J genes are TRBV12-3 or TRBV12-4 and TRBJ1-1; D is ambiguous. The CDR3 spans 13 residues. V was trimmed by 3 bases and J by 5 bases, leaving 10 bases between them. The chain's CDR3 is CASSFSPGTEAFF. CDR3 bases: TGTGCCAGCAGTTTCTCCCCTGGTACTGAAGCTTTCTTT.

This clonotype was counted at least ten times. This chain connects TRBV11-1 to TRBJ2-7; 10 bases are a match to TRBD1. The V gene end was trimmed by 4 bases and the J gene end by 2 bases; junction bases not matched to a gene: 14. Germline V gene sequence: CDR1 SGHAT, CDR2 FQDESV (reference sequence). The CDR3 length is 18 residues. This chain's CDR3 is CASSYSHRGQGEPYEQYF. The CDR3 DNA reads as TGTGCCAGCAGCTACAGCCACAGAGGACAGGGGGAACCCTACGAGCAGTACTTC.